The present T cell receptor (beta chain) was sequenced within a study of blood T cell repertoires in COVID-19. About the study: Spain, Italy and the United States supplied samples that represented acute and convalescent COVID-19. T cells, B-cell-depleted T cells, or PBMCs provided the cDNA or gDNA that served as material.

Authors' analysis steps: Scientists estimated how many nucleated cells there were by amplifying reference gene primers. The table came from immunoSEQ multiplex PCR; TCRdb's copy has only in-frame clones and leaves some out. V and J calls and clone size are copied from that table; D and trimming were computed from the DNA. The data contain 200,000 to 250,000 clones, over 80% of them singletons. Sequencing was done on a sample of peripheral blood. The TCR comes from a young man who had recovered from COVID-19.

CDR3 sequence (DNA): TGCAGCGTTGGGGAGTTTCTCTCTGGAAACACCATATATTTT. Its translation: CSVGEFLSGNTIYF. J is TRBJ1-3 and V is TRBV29-1; D is ambiguous. CDR3 length: 14 residues. V lost 4 bases to trimming and J lost 0 bases, with 10 bases between them. Germline V CDR1 and CDR2: SQVTM, ANQGSEA.